The 27 T cell receptor beta chains reported below all come from one sample, sequenced in a study of early T cells in non-severe SARS-CoV-2 infection (dated by TCRdb to about 2021). Library preparation used 5' RACE. The instrument was a NextSeq 500. TCRdb itself trimmed the public reads at Q25 with fastp, ran MiXCR and retained productive beta chains. Rows with a matching CDR3 protein are joined into one entry that keeps the most common DNA and genes. The sample table lists around 75,000 distinct CDR3 sequences, roughly a tenth of them with a count of one. About 5.6% of the sample belongs to the ten largest clones. The sequencing sample was made of whole blood. The origin of the receptors is an adult who was a healthcare worker with PCR-confirmed SARS-CoV-2 infection or an uninfected control (not recorded which).

This clonotype was found many times. V usage is TRBV10-1 and J usage is TRBJ2-1; D possibly matches TRBD1 or TRBD2 (5 bases each). The CDR3 totals 13 residues. The germline gives CDR1 WNHNN, CDR2 SYGVQD (reference sequence). V lost 6 bases and J lost 9, with 15 bases in between. The CDR3 nucleotides are TGCGCCAGCAGACTCGACGGGGACGGTGAGCAGTTCTTC. Amino acids: CASRLDGDGEQFF.

The V and J genes are TRBV6-5 and TRBJ1-4, with TRBD1 identical over 7 bases. Trimming removed 5 bases from V and 4 bases from J; junction bases left unmatched: 7. The germline CDR1 and CDR2 sequences are MNHEY and SVGAGI. The CDR3 length is 15 residues. In DNA form, the CDR3 reads TGTGCCAGCAGTAGGGCGGGACAGCTTAATGAAAAACTGTTTTTT. As protein: CASSRAGQLNEKLFF.

This clonotype was observed many times. V and J are TRBV7-2 and TRBJ2-3, with 10 bases that match TRBD2. Trimming cost V 1 base and J 3 bases; bases outside gene matches: 4. CDR1 and CDR2 (germline): SGHTA, FQGNSA. This CDR3 has 16 amino acids. The CDR3 coding sequence is TGTGCCAGCAGCTTAGGGATTAGCGGGGGGACAGATACGCAGTATTTT. It specifies CASSLGISGGTDTQYF.

Worth noting for this clonotype: This may arise from a read error, as a much more abundant clone is one base away. Given the absence of the conserved phenylalanine or tryptophan at the CDR3 end, a read error is likely. CDR3 amino acids: CASSLLGASGDEQFL. CDR3 nucleotide sequence: TGTGCCAGCAGCCTGCTCGGGGCTAGCGGTGATGAGCAGTTCTTA. This chain joins TRBV5-6 and TRBJ2-1, with 7 bases that match TRBD2. V dropped 4 bases and J dropped 8; count of bases not matched to a gene: 12. Per the germline V gene, CDR1 is SGHDT and CDR2 is YYEEEE. The CDR3 has 15 residues.

This clonotype was counted only a few times. A clone one base away is much larger, so this may be a read error. CDR3 protein: CVSSLQETQYF. For the CDR3, the DNA is TGTGTCAGCAGCCTCCAAGAGACCCAGTACTTC. This chain joins TRBV7-2 and TRBJ2-5, with D uncertain. Germline V lookup: CDR1 SGHTA, CDR2 FQGNSA. The CDR3 length is 11 residues.

V and J are TRBV29-1 and TRBJ1-1; D is unresolved. The germline CDR1 and CDR2 sequences are SQVTM and ANQGSEA. The germline V and J ends were trimmed by 4 bases and 0 bases, with 3 bases remaining between them. The CDR3 is 11 residues long. CDR3 amino acids: CSVGVNTEAFF. The DNA for the CDR3 is TGCAGCGTTGGAGTGAACACTGAAGCTTTCTTT. Full variable domain (rest looked up from reference TRBV29-1 and TRBJ1-1): SAVISQKPSRDICQRGTSLTIQCQVDSQVTMMFWYRQQPGQSLTLIATANQGSEATYESGFVIDKFPISRPNLTFSTLTVSNMSPEDSSIYLCSVGVNTEAFFGQGTRLTVV.

There are many counts of this clonotype. The genes are TRBV4-3 and TRBJ1-5; tentatively, D is TRBD1 (6 bases). V was shortened by 3 bases and J by 5 bases, with 11 bases between the two germline ends. This CDR3 has 14 amino acids. Germline CDR1 LGHNA, CDR2 YSLEER. CDR3 coding DNA: TGCGCCAGCAGCCAGCAGACAGGTTATCAGCCCCAGCATTTT. This translates into CASSQQTGYQPQHF.

V is TRBV29-1 and J is TRBJ2-1; 9 bases match TRBD2. J lost 5 bases, V lost 6 bases, and 5 bases had no gene match. This CDR3 region has 13 residues. Germline CDR1 and CDR2: SQVTM and ANQGSEA. The CDR3 DNA reads TGCAGCGTCCCGACTAGCGGTCACAATGAGCAGTTCTTC. Translated: CSVPTSGHNEQFF.

The table lists this clonotype with many counts. The chain uses TRBV7-2 and TRBJ2-1; D is ambiguous. Germline CDR1 and CDR2: SGHTA and FQGNSA. This CDR3 has 13 amino acids. Deletions cut 1 base from V and 8 bases from J, with 9 bases between. In DNA form, the CDR3 reads TGTGCCAGCAGCTTAGTCTTTCGCGATGAGCAGTTCTTC. Its protein product is CASSLVFRDEQFF. Complete variable domain (other parts from reference TRBV7-2 and TRBJ2-1): GAGVSQSPSNKVTEKGKDVELRCDPISGHTALYWYRQSLGQGLEFLIYFQGNSAPDKSGLPSDRFSAERTGGSVSTLTIQRTQQEDSAVYLCASSLVFRDEQFFGPGTRLTVL.

This clonotype was observed a few times. The V and J genes are TRBV20-1 and TRBJ2-7, with 11 nucleotides matching TRBD2. Losses at the gene ends were 5 bases for V and 3 bases for J; bases not matched to a gene: 6. CDR1 and CDR2 from the germline V gene are DFQATT and SNEGSKA (reference sequence). CDR3 length equals 14 residues. The DNA of the CDR3 is TGCAGTGCTGTCCCCGGACTAGCGGGCTACGAGCAGTACTTC. Translating gives CSAVPGLAGYEQYF.

In this sample, this clonotype turned up a few times. This sequence joins TRBV7-8 and TRBJ2-7; the match to TRBD2 covers 8 bases. Trimming took 4 bases from V and 1 from J; bases not matched to a gene: 3. This CDR3 has 14 amino acids. CDR1 and CDR2 from the germline V gene are SGHVS and FQNEAQ. DNA for the CDR3: TGTGCCAGCAGCTCCCGGGAGGGGTCCTACGAGCAGTACTTC. Translation gives CASSSREGSYEQYF.

In its sample, this clonotype was seen a few times. V usage is TRBV6-5 and J usage is TRBJ2-7; possible D gene TRBD2, 5 bases. Between the trimmed V and J ends, which lost 7 bases and 3 bases, there was a span of 13 bases. The CDR3 length is 13 residues. The germline gives CDR1 MNHEY, CDR2 SVGAGI. CDR3 nucleotide sequence: TGTGCCAGCATGGGGAGTTCCCTCTACGAGCAGTACTTC. Translation gives CASMGSSLYEQYF.

In this sample, this clonotype turned up a few times. The chain links TRBV18 to TRBJ1-5, with D perhaps matching TRBD1 (6 bases). Trimming took 1 base from V and 4 from J, leaving 11 bases between them. This CDR3 region has 15 residues. Germline V gene lookup returns CDR1 KGHSH and CDR2 LQKENI. The CDR3 nucleotides are TGTGCCAGCTCACCACGTGGGACACCAAATCAGCCCCAGCATTTT. Its protein product is CASSPRGTPNQPQHF.

This clonotype was found many times. The chain joins TRBV27 to TRBJ2-1; the D is unclear. Germline CDR1 MNHEY, CDR2 SMNVEV (reference sequence). This CDR3 has 12 residues. Deletions cut 2 bases from V and 7 bases from J, with 6 bases between. The CDR3 loop reads CASSLVGNEQFF. In DNA, the CDR3 is TGTGCCAGCAGTTTAGTGGGTAATGAGCAGTTCTTC.

This rearrangement joins TRBV20-1 to TRBJ2-7, with 9 bases lining up with TRBD1. The V segment lost 6 bases and the J segment 7 bases; nucleotides outside the gene matches: 13. Germline-derived CDR1 and CDR2 are DFQATT and SNEGSKA (reference sequence). This CDR3 region has 14 residues. The CDR3: CSAESQGAYGEQYF. CDR3 in DNA: TGCAGTGCCGAGTCACAGGGGGCGTATGGTGAGCAGTACTTC.

The table lists this clonotype with many counts. The chain uses TRBV7-2 and TRBJ2-2, with no clear D. V was cut by 0 bases and J by 5 bases, with 22 bases left in between. Germline CDR1 and CDR2: SGHTA and FQGNSA. The CDR3 is 19 residues long. The CDR3 loop reads CASSLALPHRVFWTGELFF. DNA for the CDR3: TGTGCCAGCAGCTTAGCGCTACCTCACCGGGTATTTTGGACCGGGGAGCTGTTTTTT.

This clonotype was observed a few times. The chain uses TRBV20-1 and TRBJ2-3; the match to TRBD2 covers 11 bases. The length of the CDR3 is 16 residues. Germline CDR1 reads DFQATT; CDR2 reads SNEGSKA (reference sequence). V shed 0 bases and J 2 bases; nucleotides not matched to a gene: 4. The CDR3 nucleotides read TGCAGTGCTAGAGATCCACTAGCGGGGGCCACAGATACGCAGTATTTT. Translated, it gives CSARDPLAGATDTQYF.

A few counts support this clonotype. This chain uses TRBV27 with TRBJ2-3; D is possibly TRBD2 (6 bases). The V end lost 3 bases, the J end lost 5 bases, and 18 bases lay between the germline ends. The CDR3 has 16 amino acids. Germline V gene data show CDR1 as MNHEY and CDR2 as SMNVEV (reference sequence). The CDR3 nucleotides are TGTGCCAGCAGTTTCCCGATCCCCCGGGAGAGAGATACGCAGTATTTT. Its protein is CASSFPIPRERDTQYF.

This clonotype has a count of ten or more. The gene calls are TRBV20-1 and TRBJ2-3, with D possibly being TRBD2 (6 bases). Deletions cut 0 bases from V and 7 bases from J, with 17 bases between. Germline assignment: CDR1 DFQATT and CDR2 SNEGSKA (reference sequence). There are 15 residues in the CDR3. CDR3 bases: TGCAGTGCTAGAGATCGGAGGGGTATGAGAAATACGCAGTATTTT. Translated: CSARDRRGMRNTQYF.

The chain links TRBV2 to TRBJ2-2; no clear D gene. CDR3 length equals 13 residues. V lost 4 bases and J lost 4, with 7 bases in between. The V gene's germline CDR1 is SNHLY and CDR2 FYNNEI. In DNA, the CDR3 is TGTGCCAGCAGTGGACTTCCCACCGGGGAGCTGTTTTTT. Residues: CASSGLPTGELFF.

The rearrangement links TRBV7-9 to TRBJ2-5, with a possible D match to TRBD1 (5 bases). With 8 bases removed from V and 1 base from J, the gap between germline ends came to 11 bases. This CDR3 is built from 13 residues. Germline V gene lookup returns CDR1 SEHNR and CDR2 FQNEAQ (reference sequence). As DNA, the CDR3 is TGTGCCAGCCGCCTACAGGTCCAAGAGACCCAGTACTTC. It is translated as CASRLQVQETQYF.

This clonotype was seen many times. The rearrangement links TRBV4-2 to TRBJ2-5, with TRBD1 identical over 7 bases. Germline V gives CDR1 LGHNA, CDR2 YNFKEQ. This CDR3 has 15 amino acids. J gave up 4 bases and V 0 bases, and 5 bases lay outside the gene matches. CDR3 DNA sequence: TGTGCCAGCAGCCAAGAAGACAGGGTTACAGAGACCCAGTACTTC. Its protein product is CASSQEDRVTETQYF.

The chain joins TRBV20-1 to TRBJ2-3, with a weak D call TRBD2 (5 bases). The CDR3 is 16 residues long. V lost 5 bases, J lost 0 bases, and 18 bases lay in between. The germline CDR1 and CDR2 sequences are DFQATT and SNEGSKA (reference sequence). CDR3 sequence (DNA): TGCAGTGCTTGCCCCGGGAAGGCCTCTAGCACAGATACGCAGTATTTT. It is translated as CSACPGKASSTDTQYF.

This clonotype was picked up many times. The chain combines TRBV20-1 with TRBJ2-3; 7 bases are a match to TRBD2. Unmatched junction bases numbered 16, after V lost 5 bases and J lost 2 bases. CDR3 length equals 17 residues. Germline values: CDR1 DFQATT, CDR2 SNEGSKA (reference sequence). DNA for the CDR3: TGCAGTGCTGAAGGGAGGTCGGGGGGAACTCACACAGATACGCAGTATTTT. This encodes CSAEGRSGGTHTDTQYF.

This clonotype was counted only a few times. This chain connects TRBV7-3 to TRBJ2-7, with TRBD2 identical over 9 bases. J lost 6 bases, V lost 2 bases, and 5 bases had no gene match. CDR3 length equals 14 residues. Germline V gene sequence: CDR1 SGHTA, CDR2 FQGTGA. The CDR3 reads CASSLAGGPSEQYF. Here the CDR3 DNA reads TGTGCCAGCAGCTTAGCGGGGGGGCCATCCGAGCAGTACTTC. The entire variable domain, with the rest obtained from reference TRBV7-3 and TRBJ2-7, is as follows: GAGVSQTPSNKVTEKGKYVELRCDPISGHTALYWYRQSLGQGPEFLIYFQGTGAADDSGLPNDRFFAVRPEGSVSTLKIQRTERGDSAVYLCASSLAGGPSEQYFGPGTRLTVT.

There are a few counts of this clonotype. This chain links TRBV6-6 with TRBJ2-5; D is perhaps TRBD1 (7 bases). In germline, CDR1 is MNHNY, CDR2 SVGAGI (reference sequence). The V gene lost 5 bases and the J gene lost 5 bases, with 18 bases spanning the gap. This CDR3 is 15 amino acids long. CDR3 coding DNA: TGTGCCAGCAGTAGACTTACAGGGGCGGGGGAGACCCAGTACTTC. This codes for CASSRLTGAGETQYF.

This clonotype was seen repeatedly, ten times or more. This sequence joins TRBV18 and TRBJ2-5; no reliable D call. Trimming pared 6 bases from V and 1 base from J, leaving 0 bases between. CDR1 is KGHSH, CDR2 LQKENI, per germline. The CDR3 is 10 amino acids. CDR3 coding DNA: TGTGCCAGCTCCCAAGAGACCCAGTACTTC. It is translated as CASSQETQYF.